Listed below are T cell receptor beta chains from one sample, sequenced in a study of cytomegalovirus exposure and HLA in healthy donors. Produced via immunoSEQ multiplex PCR; TCRdb's table is partial and in-frame only. This table holds about 130,000 clones, about three quarters found once. The sequencing input was PBMCs. The receptors come from a human donor in good health. The conserved cysteine and the conserved F or W are not part of the CDR3 here. Some rows have no size entry. The others give once, few or many, or a class for an expanded clone.

CDR3aa,v_gene,j_gene,abundance
ASSFRVSGDYRTQY,TRBV11-2,TRBJ2-5,-
ASSQNTNTGELF,TRBV19,TRBJ2-2,-
SVSVLTGGETQY,TRBV29-1,TRBJ2-5,-
ATSRGLRQGAGNQPQH,TRBV15,TRBJ1-5,few
SAGERNEQF,TRBV20-1,TRBJ2-1,-
AINEHTSGNNEQF,TRBV10-3,TRBJ2-1,-
ASSLNTAYEQY,TRBV7-6,TRBJ2-7,-
ASSPLLRTGNYGYT,TRBV27,TRBJ1-2,-
ASSLQRESGY,TRBV7-9,TRBJ2-3,-
ASSADRGQPQH,TRBV19,TRBJ1-5,-
ASSVASSGLIEVPQY,TRBV9,TRBJ2-5,-
SVVGATGLPYEQY,TRBV29-1,TRBJ2-7,-
SSSFGQSNEKLF,TRBV7-9,TRBJ1-4,once
ASRSGTEPFNSPLH,TRBV5-4,TRBJ1-6,-
ASSLGPFLSNEKLF,TRBV7-2,TRBJ1-4,-
ASRGTSGSTGELF,TRBV19,TRBJ2-2,-
ASSLLGALNTEAF,TRBV27,TRBJ1-1,-
ASSRSWGETQY,TRBV19,TRBJ2-5,-
ASSPTGTYGYT,TRBV6-6,TRBJ1-2,-
AWSPSTGLAARPQY,TRBV30,TRBJ2-5,-
ASSTGQPGNTIY,TRBV6-6,TRBJ1-3,-
ASSDPGGTSDEQY,TRBV2,TRBJ2-7,-
ASSSGGQGRPYEQY,TRBV7-9,TRBJ2-7,-
SVEDQAGVKTQY,TRBV29-1,TRBJ2-5,-
ASSSERVPGQGPEGNTIY,TRBV7-8,TRBJ1-3,-
ASSRSPDRGHNEQF,TRBV11-2,TRBJ2-1,-
ASSLTGNPNEKLF,TRBV5-4,TRBJ1-4,-
ANLQGALYGYT,TRBV2,TRBJ1-2,-
ASSPRGGLKSGELF,TRBV7-2,TRBJ2-2,few
ASRDPRQGAGGNTEAF,TRBV5-4,TRBJ1-1,-
ASSPGGQGTSGANVLT,TRBV18,TRBJ2-6,-
ASRGMFLAKNIQY,TRBV2,TRBJ2-4,-
ASSPAYEQY,TRBV2,TRBJ2-7,few
ASSPVRGSVSGELF,TRBV18,TRBJ2-2,once
ASSLWTGGTYEQY,TRBV28,TRBJ2-7,-
AIREGNQPQH,TRBV6-6,TRBJ1-5,-
AIGQGAKDNEQF,TRBV6-4,TRBJ2-1,-
ASSLSAGVDIYGYT,TRBV27,TRBJ1-2,-
ASSQTSGSYEQY,TRBV4-2,TRBJ2-7,few
ASSQPGGSSYEQY,TRBV28,-,-
ASSQFILAGGIYNEQF,TRBV27,TRBJ2-1,-
ASSIRQGEAF,TRBV19,TRBJ1-1,-
ASSLMANTEAF,TRBV27,TRBJ1-1,few
ASSFFLSYEQY,TRBV27,TRBJ2-7,once
ASSPKPGAQGYGYT,TRBV19,TRBJ1-2,few
ACGTHSGNTIY,TRBV30,TRBJ1-3,-
ASSPARSNTEAF,TRBV18,TRBJ1-1,once
ASQTGGDSPLH,TRBV19,TRBJ1-6,-
ASSQSGGQGAEQF,TRBV4-2,TRBJ2-1,-
ASSPGGWEDYGYT,TRBV7-9,TRBJ1-2,few
ASSPIPGNKVEGEKLF,TRBV28,TRBJ1-4,-
ASSLGAGGPNQPQH,TRBV5-1,TRBJ1-5,-
AWSDQGGNQPQH,TRBV30,TRBJ1-5,few
ASSLTPSGIETQY,TRBV7-3,TRBJ2-5,-